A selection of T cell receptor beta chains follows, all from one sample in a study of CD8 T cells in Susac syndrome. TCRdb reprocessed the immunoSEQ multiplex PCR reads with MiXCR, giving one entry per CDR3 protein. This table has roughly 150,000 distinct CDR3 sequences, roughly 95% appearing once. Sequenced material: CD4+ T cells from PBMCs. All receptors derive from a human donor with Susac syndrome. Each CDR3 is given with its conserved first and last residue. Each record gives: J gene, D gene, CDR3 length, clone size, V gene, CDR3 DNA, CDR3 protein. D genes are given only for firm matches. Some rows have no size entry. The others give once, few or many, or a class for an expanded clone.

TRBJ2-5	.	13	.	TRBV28	TGTGCCAGCAGGCTAACAGGGATGGAGACCCAGTACTTC	CASRLTGMETQYF
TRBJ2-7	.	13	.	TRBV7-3	TGTGCCAGCAGGCGACCCCCTCCCTACGAGCAGTACTTC	CASRRPPPYEQYF
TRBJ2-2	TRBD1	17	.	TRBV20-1	TGCAGTGCTAGAGACCCCCGTGGCAGACAGGGGACCGGGGAGCTGTTTTTT	CSARDPRGRQGTGELFF
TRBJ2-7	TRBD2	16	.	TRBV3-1	TGTGCCAGCAGCCGGCGAGCGGGACTTAGCTCCTACGAGCAGTACTTC	CASSRRAGLSSYEQYF
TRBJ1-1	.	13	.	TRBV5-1	TGCGCCAGCAGCTTAGGACGGGAGACTGAAGCTTTCTTT	CASSLGRETEAFF
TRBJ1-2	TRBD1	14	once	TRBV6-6	TGTGCCAGCAGTTACGACAGGGCCTCCTATGGCTACACCTTC	CASSYDRASYGYTF
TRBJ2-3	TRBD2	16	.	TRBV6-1	TGTGCCAGCAGCCCGGGACTAGCGGCAAACACAGATACGCAGTATTTT	CASSPGLAANTDTQYF
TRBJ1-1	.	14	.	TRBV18	TGTGCCAGCTCACCACAGGCTTCGAACACTGAAGCTTTCTTT	CASSPQASNTEAFF
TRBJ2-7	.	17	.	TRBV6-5	TGTGCCAGCAGTTACTACCCCCGGGGTAGCGACTCCTACGAGCAGTACTTC	CASSYYPRGSDSYEQYF
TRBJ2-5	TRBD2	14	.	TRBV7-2	TGTGCCAGCAGCCGCGTACGGGAGGAGGGGACCCAGTACTTC	CASSRVREEGTQYF
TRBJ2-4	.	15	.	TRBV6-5	TGTGCCAGCCAACCCACGGCAGGAGCCAAAAACATTCAGTACTTC	CASQPTAGAKNIQYF
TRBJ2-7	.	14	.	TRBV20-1	TGCAGTGCTATCCGAACGAGGGGAAACAACGAGCAGTACTTC	CSAIRTRGNNEQYF
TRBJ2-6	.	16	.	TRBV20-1	TGCAGTGCTAGAGATGGTAAAGGGTCGGGGGCCAACGTCCTGACTTTC	CSARDGKGSGANVLTF
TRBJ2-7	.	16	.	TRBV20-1	TGCAGTGCTGCTCCGTTCGTAAGGCAGGGGCCTTACGAGCAGTACTTC	CSAAPFVRQGPYEQYF
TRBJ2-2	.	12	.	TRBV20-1	TGCAGTGCTAGTTTGGACACCGGGGAGCTGTTTTTT	CSASLDTGELFF
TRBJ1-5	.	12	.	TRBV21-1	TGTGCCCGGGACAGCGTAAATCAGCCCCAGCATTTT	CARDSVNQPQHF
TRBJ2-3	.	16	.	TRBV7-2	TGTGCCAGCAGCTTAGGAGGGGGGCATGGGCCAGATACGCAGTATTTT	CASSLGGGHGPDTQYF
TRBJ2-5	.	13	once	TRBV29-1	TGCAGCGTTGAAGGGGCGTACCAAGAGACCCAGTACTTC	CSVEGAYQETQYF
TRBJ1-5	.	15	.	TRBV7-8	TGTGCCAGCAGCCCGGCCCCAGGTCGCAATCAGCCCCAGCATTTT	CASSPAPGRNQPQHF
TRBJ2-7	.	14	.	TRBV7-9	TGTGCCAGCAGCTTACTCGTCGTAGGGTCGGAGCAGTACTTC	CASSLLVVGSEQYF
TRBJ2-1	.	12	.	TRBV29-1	TGCAGCGTTGAAGAGGCGGGGCCGGCTGAAGCCTTC	CSVEEAGPAEAF
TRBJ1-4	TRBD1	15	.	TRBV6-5	TGTGCCAGCAGTTACGGGGGACAGCGAACTGAAAAACTGTTTTTT	CASSYGGQRTEKLFF
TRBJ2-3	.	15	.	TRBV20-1	TGCAGTGCTAGACGGTTGGGTAGGGGCACAGATACGCAGTATTTT	CSARRLGRGTDTQYF
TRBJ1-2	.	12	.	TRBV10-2	TGCGCCAGCAGTCGGGACGACTATGGCTACACCTTC	CASSRDDYGYTF
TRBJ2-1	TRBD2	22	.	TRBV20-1	TGCAGTGCTAGAACGGATGGACGATCGGGACTAGCGAGGAGTTGGGGGGTCAATGAGCAGTTCTTC	CSARTDGRSGLARSWGVNEQFF
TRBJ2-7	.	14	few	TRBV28	TGTGCCAGCAGTTTACGCCAGGGAAACTACGAGCAGTACTTC	CASSLRQGNYEQYF
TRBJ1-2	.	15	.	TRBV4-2	TGTGCCAGCAGCCAAGATGGGGGTAGGGGCTATGGCTACACCTTC	CASSQDGGRGYGYTF
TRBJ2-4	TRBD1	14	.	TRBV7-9	TGTGCCAGCAGTATTCCGGGACAGTCAAACATTCAGTACTTC	CASSIPGQSNIQYF
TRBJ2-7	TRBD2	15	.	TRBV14	TGTGCCAGCAGCCTCGGACTAGCGGGATCCTACGAGCAGTACTTC	CASSLGLAGSYEQYF
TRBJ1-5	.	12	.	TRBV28	TGTGCCAGCAGTTTACGTGGTCAGCCCCAGCATTTT	CASSLRGQPQHF
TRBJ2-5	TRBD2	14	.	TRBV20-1	TGCAGTGCAAGAGCGGGGGGCGACGTGGAGACCCAGTACTTC	CSARAGGDVETQYF
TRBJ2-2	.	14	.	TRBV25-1	TGTGCCAGCCAGCTCGCGGGGCTCACCGGGGAGCTGTTTTTT	CASQLAGLTGELFF
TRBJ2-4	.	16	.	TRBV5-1	TGCGCCAGCAGCCGGGAGACTACTTTAGCCAAAAACATTCAGTACTTC	CASSRETTLAKNIQYF
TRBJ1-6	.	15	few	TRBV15	TGTGCCACCAGCAGGGACAGAACCTATAATTCACCCCTCCACTTT	CATSRDRTYNSPLHF
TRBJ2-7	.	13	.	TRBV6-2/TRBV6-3	TGTGCCAGCAGTTCCAGACTGGGCTACGAGCAGTACTTC	CASSSRLGYEQYF
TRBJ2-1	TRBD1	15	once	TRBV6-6	TGTGCCAGCAGTTACGGGGACAGGGGGCGCGATGAGCAGTTCTTC	CASSYGDRGRDEQFF
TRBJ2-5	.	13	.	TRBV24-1	TGTGCCACCCAGGACGCTAGACAAGAGACCCAGTACTTC	CATQDARQETQYF
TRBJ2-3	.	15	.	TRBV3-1	TGTGCCAGCAGCCGTTACCCTTGGAGAACAGATACGCAGTATTTT	CASSRYPWRTDTQYF
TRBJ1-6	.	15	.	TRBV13	TGTGCCAGCAGCTTAGGCCCCCAGCGTAATTCACCCCTCCACTTT	CASSLGPQRNSPLHF
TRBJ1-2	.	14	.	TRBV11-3	TGTGCCAGCAGCTTATCCGGGACGAATGATGGCTACACCTTC	CASSLSGTNDGYTF
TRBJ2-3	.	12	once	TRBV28	TGTGCCAGCAGTTTCCGAACTTTTACGCAGTATTTT	CASSFRTFTQYF
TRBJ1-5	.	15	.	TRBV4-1	TGCGCCAGCCGCCCCGGGCTAGTTTCAAATCAGCCCCAGCATTTT	CASRPGLVSNQPQHF
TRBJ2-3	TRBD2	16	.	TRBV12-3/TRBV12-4	TGTGCCAGCAGCTTTCTAGCGGGAGGAAGGTCAGATACGCAGTATTTT	CASSFLAGGRSDTQYF
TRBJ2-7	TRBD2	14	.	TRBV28	TGTGCCAGCAGTTTAGGACGGCGGGGGGTCGAGCAGTACTTC	CASSLGRRGVEQYF
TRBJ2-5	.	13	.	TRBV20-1	TGCAGTGCCCCGGTGGGGTACCAAGAGACCCAGTACTTC	CSAPVGYQETQYF
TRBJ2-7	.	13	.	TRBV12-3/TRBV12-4	TGTGCCAGCAGTTTAGGAGGCCCCTCCGAGCAGTACTTC	CASSLGGPSEQYF
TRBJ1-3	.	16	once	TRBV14	TGTGCCAGCAGCCAACGACTTGGGACAACTGGAAACACCATATATTTT	CASSQRLGTTGNTIYF
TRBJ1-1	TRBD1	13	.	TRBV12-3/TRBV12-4	TGTGCCAGCAGTTCTGACAGGGACACTGAAGCTTTCTTT	CASSSDRDTEAFF
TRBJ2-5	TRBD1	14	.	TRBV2	TGTGCCAGCAGTGGGGACAGGGAAATCGAGACCCAGTACTTC	CASSGDREIETQYF
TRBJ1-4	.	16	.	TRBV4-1	TGCGCCAGCAGCCAAACGGACGTGGAGGCGGGTGAAAAACTGTTTTTT	CASSQTDVEAGEKLFF
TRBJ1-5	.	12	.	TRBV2	TGTGCCAGCAGGGCGCCTAATCAGCCCCAGCATTTT	CASRAPNQPQHF
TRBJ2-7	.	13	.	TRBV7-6	TGCGCCAGCAGCCCTAGACTAGCCTACGAGCAGTACTTC	CASSPRLAYEQYF
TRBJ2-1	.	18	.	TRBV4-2	TGTGCCAGCAGCCGCGAGAGCCGAAGGACTGAGGGGTACAATGAGCAGTTCTTC	CASSRESRRTEGYNEQFF
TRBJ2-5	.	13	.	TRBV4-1	TGCGCCAGCAGCCAATACTACGGGGAGACCCAGTACTTC	CASSQYYGETQYF
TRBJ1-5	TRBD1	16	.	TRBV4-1	TGCGCCAGCAGCCAAGTGGTGACAGGGAGGAATCAGCCCCAGCATTTT	CASSQVVTGRNQPQHF
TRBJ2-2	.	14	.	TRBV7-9	TGTGCCAGCAAGATTCAGGAAATCTCCGGGGAGCTGTTTTTT	CASKIQEISGELFF
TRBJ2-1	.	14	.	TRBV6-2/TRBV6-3	TGTGCCAGCAGCCCTCACAGCTCCTACAATGAGCAGTTCTTC	CASSPHSSYNEQFF
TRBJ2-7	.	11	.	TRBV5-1	TGCGCCAGCAGCCGTGGGGACGGGCAGTACTTC	CASSRGDGQYF